The next 32 T cell receptor beta chains were all read from a single sample in a study of T cells in Graves' hyperthyroidism and ophthalmopathy. Amplified TCR beta CDR3 regions came from RNA transcripts. With the HTBI primer set, the TCR CDR3 went through a first round of RT-PCR. From the multiplex PCR reads, TCRdb called clonotypes with MiXCR, one entry per CDR3 protein. The sample records 450,000 to 600,000 distinct CDR3 sequences, approximately 15% being singletons. The sequenced sample was blood. Every receptor here comes from a woman in her forties with Graves' hyperthyroidism.

In this sample, this clonotype turned up many times. This chain links TRBV30 with TRBJ1-2; 9 bases match TRBD1. The J segment lost 2 bases and the V segment lost 3 bases, leaving 7 bases of the junction unmatched. The germline gives CDR1 GTSNPN, CDR2 SVGIG (reference sequence). CDR3 length: 15 amino acids. CDR3 protein: CAWRATGTGNYGYTF. The CDR3 DNA follows: TGTGCCTGGAGAGCCACCGGGACAGGGAACTATGGCTACACCTTC.

This clonotype was observed many times. The chain recombines TRBV6-1 with TRBJ2-1; D not resolved. Trimming removed 1 base from V and 0 bases from J, with 7 bases in between. Germline V gene lookup returns CDR1 MNHNS and CDR2 SASEGT. CDR3 length: 15 amino acids. CDR3 DNA: TGTGCCAGCAGTGAAGGGACGAGCTCCTACAATGAGCAGTTCTTC. Amino acid sequence: CASSEGTSSYNEQFF.

This clonotype was observed a handful of times. This chain joins TRBV6-1 and TRBJ1-4; the D is unclear. Germline CDR1 is MNHNS and CDR2 is SASEGT. CDR3 length: 14 amino acids. Trimming left V 7 bases short and J 0 bases short, with 9 bases between. CDR3 sequence reads: CASKERSTNEKLFF. CDR3 nucleotide sequence: TGTGCCAGCAAGGAGAGGTCAACTAATGAAAAACTGTTTTTT.

The J gene is TRBJ1-2, the V gene TRBV20-1; TRBD1 agrees at 10 bases. V was pared by 6 bases and J by 6 bases, with 10 bases of the junction left unmatched. CDR1 is DFQATT, CDR2 SNEGSKA, per germline (reference sequence). This CDR3 spans 14 amino acids. In DNA form, the CDR3 reads TGCAGTGCACCGGGACAGGGGTGTTGGAATGGCTACACCTTC. Its translation is CSAPGQGCWNGYTF.

This clonotype occurred many times. This chain uses TRBV28 with TRBJ2-5, with 8 bases fitting TRBD2. The germline CDR1 and CDR2 sequences are MDHEN and SYDVKM. J lost 1 base, V lost 2 bases, and 0 bases had no gene match. The CDR3 loop spans 14 amino acids. Here the CDR3 DNA reads TGTGCCAGCAGTTTAACTAGCGGCCAAGAGACCCAGTACTTC. It translates to CASSLTSGQETQYF.

This clonotype has a count of ten or more. This chain links TRBV12-3 or TRBV12-4 with TRBJ2-7; D remains unclear. The CDR3 is made up of 12 amino acids. V lost 3 bases, J lost 5 bases, and 8 bases lay in between. DNA of the CDR3: TGTGCCAGCAGTTTTAGGCGTGACGAGCAGTACTTC. As protein: CASSFRRDEQYF.

Regarding this clonotype: Compared with germline, one end of the junction differs, possibly owing to a read error. The chain combines TRBV7-8 with TRBJ2-5; 8 nucleotides line up with TRBD2. This CDR3 spans 14 amino acids. Germline loops: CDR1 SGHVS, CDR2 FQNEAQ. The CDR3 region is CARSLGTGGVTQYF. In DNA form, the CDR3 reads TGTGCCCGCAGCCTAGGGACCGGGGGGGTGACCCAGTACTTC.

This clonotype was counted between two and nine times. The chain couples TRBV20-1 to TRBJ2-7; TRBD2 matches 11 bases. Germline V CDR1 and CDR2: DFQATT, SNEGSKA (reference sequence). This CDR3 is 14 amino acids long. The CDR3 region is CRAPGLAAAYEQYF. In nucleotides, the CDR3 is TGCAGGGCACCGGGACTAGCGGCCGCATACGAGCAGTACTTC.

As to this clonotype: Since a much larger clone is just one base distant, this may be a read error. V gene TRBV10-1 combines with J gene TRBJ1-4, with D tentatively TRBD1 (5 bases). The germline V and J ends were trimmed by 0 bases and 7 bases, with 12 bases remaining between them. This CDR3 has 15 amino acids. Per the germline V gene, CDR1 is WNHNN and CDR2 is SYGVQD (reference sequence). CDR3 amino acids: CASSESTSGTEKLFF. For the CDR3, the DNA is TGCGCCAGCAGTGAGTCGACGTCTGGGACTGAAAAACTGTTTTTT.

Concerning this clonotype: At one end, the junction sequence differs from germline, possibly due to a read error. This sequence joins TRBV2 and TRBJ2-2, with D perhaps TRBD1 (7 bases). CDR3 length: 14 amino acids. Germline V gene data show CDR1 as SNHLY and CDR2 as FYNNEI. DNA for the CDR3: TGTACCAGCAACCAGGGGGGATACACCGGGGAGCTGTTTTTT. Amino acids: CTSNQGGYTGELFF.

This clonotype was counted at least ten times. V is TRBV6-1 and J is TRBJ2-7, with TRBD1 matching 9 bases. The ends lost 6 bases at V and 3 bases at J; junction bases unmatched: 6. CDR1 is MNHNS, CDR2 SASEGT, per germline. The CDR3 has 14 residues. CDR3 DNA: TGTGCCAGCAGCAGGGACAGGGTAAACTACGAGCAGTACTTC. Protein sequence: CASSRDRVNYEQYF.

This clonotype was seen only a few times. Given a much more abundant clone one base away, this may be a read error. The chain uses TRBV12-3 or TRBV12-4 and TRBJ1-5; TRBD1 agrees at 9 bases. The CDR3 is made up of 15 amino acids. The CDR3 DNA reads TGTGCCAACAGTACCGGGACAGGGAGCAATCAGCCCCAGCATTTT. Translating it yields CANSTGTGSNQPQHF.

For this clonotype: A much larger clone lies a single base off, so this may be a read error. This rearrangement joins TRBV9 to TRBJ2-3; D possibly matches TRBD1 or TRBD2 (5 bases each). V dropped 0 bases and J dropped 4 bases, with 9 bases sitting between them. CDR1 SGDLS and CDR2 YYNGEE come from the germline V gene. The CDR3 spans 14 residues. As DNA, the CDR3 is TGTGCCAGCAGCGTAGGGGGACGGGCAGATACGCAGTATTTT. Its protein is CASSVGGRADTQYF.

With respect to this clonotype: A much larger clone differs by one base, so this may be a read error. The chain links TRBV6-9 to TRBJ2-3, with TRBD1 identical over 8 bases. After removal of 2 bases from V and 0 bases from J, the junction contained 4 bases not matched to a gene. The germline V gene encodes CDR1 MNHGY and CDR2 SVAAGI. The CDR3 is 16 residues long. In DNA form, the CDR3 reads TGTGCCAGCAGTTATCCACAGGGGGGCAGCACAGATACGCAGTATTTT. Encoded protein: CASSYPQGGSTDTQYF.

This chain joins TRBV9 and TRBJ2-5; D ambiguous. The CDR3 is 14 residues long. V lost 4 bases, J lost 4 bases, and 14 bases lay in between. CDR1 and CDR2 from the germline V gene are SGDLS and YYNGEE. The DNA of the CDR3 is TGTGCCAGCAGCACCGGTGGCGTCTCAGAGACCCAGTACTTC. Protein: CASSTGGVSETQYF. Looking up the rest from reference TRBV9 and TRBJ2-5 gives the full variable domain: DSGVTQTPKHLITATGQRVTLRCSPRSGDLSVYWYQQSLDQGLQFLIQYYNGEERAKGNILERFSAQQFPDLHSELNLSSLELGDSALYFCASSTGGVSETQYFGPGTRLLVL.

V usage is TRBV6-2 or TRBV6-3 and J usage is TRBJ2-3; TRBD1 matches at 8 bases. The CDR3 has 17 residues. The germline gives CDR1 MNHEY, CDR2 SVGEGT. V was clipped by 5 bases and J by 9 bases; unmatched bases: 19. CDR3 region: CASSHPWMAGGLDTQYF. Here the CDR3 DNA reads TGTGCCAGCAGTCATCCTTGGATGGCAGGGGGCTTAGACACGCAGTATTTT.

In the case of this clonotype: The junction shows a germline mismatch at one end, possibly a read error. The chain carries TRBV28 and TRBJ1-5; D is perhaps TRBD1 (6 bases). CDR3 length: 15 amino acids. CDR1 and CDR2 (germline): MDHEN, SYDVKM. CDR3: CVSSHGGRGNQPQHF. CDR3 coding DNA: TGTGTCAGCAGTCACGGGGGGCGAGGCAATCAGCCCCAGCATTTT.

Notes on this clonotype: A much more abundant neighbour one base away suggests this may be a read error. The J gene is TRBJ2-7, the V gene TRBV11-2; D unresolved. CDR3 length equals 12 residues. Germline V gene lookup returns CDR1 SGHAT and CDR2 FQNNGV. V gave up 7 bases and J gave up 6 bases, with 13 bases separating them. CDR3: CASNLTFSEQYF. CDR3 DNA: TGTGCCAGCAACCTTACTTTTTCCGAGCAGTACTTC.

Many counts were recorded for this clonotype. This sequence joins TRBV5-1 and TRBJ1-1; D uncertain. Germline assignment: CDR1 SGHRS and CDR2 YFSETQ. V gave up 0 bases and J gave up 4 bases, with 13 bases separating them. CDR3 length: 15 amino acids. The CDR3 loop is CASSLEGSRVTEAFF. The CDR3 DNA follows: TGCGCCAGCAGCTTGGAGGGCAGTCGGGTCACTGAAGCTTTCTTT.

V is TRBV7-3 and J is TRBJ2-1; TRBD1 matches 7 bases. Trimming removed 5 bases from V and 4 bases from J; junction bases left unmatched: 8. Germline V CDR1 and CDR2: SGHTA, FQGTGA. The CDR3 has 15 amino acids. CDR3: CASSEGDSSYNEQFF. The DNA of the CDR3 is TGTGCCAGCAGCGAAGGGGACAGTTCATACAATGAGCAGTTCTTC.

On this clonotype itself: It may be a read error: a sequence one base away is much more abundant. J is TRBJ2-2 and V is TRBV25-1, with D possibly being TRBD2 (6 bases). Germline-derived CDR1 and CDR2 are MGHDK and SYGVNS. This CDR3 has 15 amino acids. CDR3 bases: TGTGCCAGCCTGGGGGGTGGTTGGAACACCGGGGGGCTGTTTTTT. Translation: CASLGGGWNTGGLFF.

This chain joins TRBV20-1 and TRBJ2-1; 11 bases align to TRBD1. This CDR3 region has 15 residues. V lost 7 bases, J lost 3 bases, and 8 bases stayed unmatched. Looked up from germline, CDR1 is DFQATT and CDR2 is SNEGSKA (reference sequence). CDR3 DNA: TGCAGTGTTACGGGACAGGGGGTCCACTACAATGAGCAGTTCTTC. This gives the protein CSVTGQGVHYNEQFF.

The chain carries TRBV5-1 and TRBJ2-7; 11 bases line up with TRBD2. The V and J ends lost 5 bases and 5 bases, in that order; junction bases with no gene match: 12. CDR3 length: 16 amino acids. Germline V gene lookup returns CDR1 SGHRS and CDR2 YFSETQ. This chain's CDR3 is CASSLLSGRGIHEQYF. Written as DNA, the CDR3 is TGCGCCAGCAGTCTCCTTAGCGGGAGGGGAATCCACGAGCAGTACTTC. The full variable domain, completed using reference TRBV5-1 and TRBJ2-7, is KAGVTQTPRYLIKTRGQQVTLSCSPISGHRSVSWYQQTPGQGLQFLFEYFSETQRNKGNFPGRFSGRQFSNSRSEMNVSTLELGDSALYLCASSLLSGRGIHEQYFGPGTRLTVT.

The chain couples TRBV29-1 to TRBJ1-5, with a weak D call TRBD1 (5 bases). This CDR3 comprises 13 residues. Looked up from germline, CDR1 is SQVTM and CDR2 is ANQGSEA. V lost 6 bases, J lost 0 bases, and 9 bases lay in between. The CDR3 spells CSVGDLSNQPQHF. Here the CDR3 DNA reads TGCAGCGTCGGGGACCTTAGCAATCAGCCCCAGCATTTT.

In its sample, this clonotype was seen many times. The chain has TRBV7-9 and TRBJ1-2; 7 positions match TRBD1. The trim removed 1 base at V and 4 bases at J, leaving 15 bases unmatched. Per germline, CDR1 SEHNR and CDR2 FQNEAQ (reference sequence). CDR3 length: 18 amino acids. Here the CDR3 reads CASSLGSTGEGETYGYTF. Written as DNA, the CDR3 is TGTGCCAGCAGCTTAGGTAGTACAGGGGAAGGCGAAACCTATGGCTACACCTTC.

This clonotype was counted at least ten times. The rearrangement links TRBV7-2 to TRBJ2-3, with a possible D match to TRBD2 (5 bases). Trimming removed 2 bases at V and 0 bases at J, with 9 bases between. This CDR3 has 15 amino acids. From germline, CDR1 is SGHTA and CDR2 FQGNSA. The CDR3: CASSLTRASTDTQYF. Written as DNA, the CDR3 is TGTGCCAGCAGCTTAACTAGGGCTAGCACAGATACGCAGTATTTT. The full variable domain, its missing parts supplied by reference TRBV7-2 and TRBJ2-3, is GAGVSQSPSNKVTEKGKDVELRCDPISGHTALYWYRQSLGQGLEFLIYFQGNSAPDKSGLPSDRFSAERTGGSVSTLTIQRTQQEDSAVYLCASSLTRASTDTQYFGPGTRLTVL.

The chain carries TRBV4-2 and TRBJ2-1; TRBD2 agrees at 7 bases. The CDR3 loop spans 16 amino acids. V lost 2 bases and J lost 4; bases outside the gene matches: 8. Per germline, CDR1 LGHNA and CDR2 YNFKEQ. This chain's CDR3 is CASSQFMLAAYNEQFF. The CDR3 DNA follows: TGTGCCAGCAGCCAATTTATGCTAGCGGCATACAATGAGCAGTTCTTC.

Ten or more counts support this clonotype. The chain carries TRBV11-3 and TRBJ2-1, with 10 nucleotides matching TRBD2. From germline, CDR1 is SGHNT and CDR2 YENEEA. CDR3 length: 16 residues. The V segment lost 5 bases and the J segment 5 bases; nucleotides outside the gene matches: 9. CDR3 protein: CASSPPGLAPNNEQFF. The CDR3 DNA sequence: TGTGCCAGCAGCCCGCCGGGACTAGCGCCTAACAATGAGCAGTTCTTC.

V gene TRBV29-1 combines with J gene TRBJ1-2; no firm D call. V shed 3 bases and J shed 8 bases, with 7 bases lying between them. The CDR3 covers 10 residues. Germline values: CDR1 SQVTM, CDR2 ANQGSEA. The CDR3 bases are TGCAGCGTTGAGGGTGGCGGCTACACCTTC. This codes for CSVEGGGYTF. Complete variable domain (other parts from reference TRBV29-1 and TRBJ1-2): SAVISQKPSRDICQRGTSLTIQCQVDSQVTMMFWYRQQPGQSLTLIATANQGSEATYESGFVIDKFPISRPNLTFSTLTVSNMSPEDSSIYLCSVEGGGYTFGSGTRLTVV.

This clonotype was detected only a few times. The chain joins TRBV2 to TRBJ2-5; 9 bases map to TRBD1. The CDR3 has 13 residues. The V gene's germline CDR1 is SNHLY and CDR2 FYNNEI. V lost 6 bases, J lost 6 bases, and 5 bases stayed unmatched. The CDR3 region is CASRLTGGKTQYF. The CDR3 bases are TGTGCCAGCAGGCTCACAGGGGGCAAGACCCAGTACTTC.

This clonotype was counted ten times or more. The V gene is TRBV6-1, the J gene TRBJ2-1; maybe TRBD2 (6 bases). Per the germline V gene, CDR1 is MNHNS and CDR2 is SASEGT. The CDR3 length is 15 residues. V lost 7 bases and J 8 bases, leaving 21 bases between the germline ends. CDR3 residues: CASTLSGGGMDEQFF. For the CDR3, the DNA is TGTGCCAGCACCCTCTCCGGGGGAGGTATGGATGAGCAGTTCTTC.

This clonotype was counted many times. The chain links TRBV3-1 to TRBJ2-3; 13 bases are a match to TRBD2. CDR1 is LGHDT and CDR2 is YNNKEL in the germline V gene (reference sequence). V lost 3 bases to trimming and J lost 9 bases; unmatched junction nucleotides: 6. The CDR3 is made up of 15 amino acids. The CDR3 coding sequence is TGTGCCAGCAGCCAGGCCGGGGGACTAGCGGGGACGCAGTATTTT. This encodes CASSQAGGLAGTQYF.